This entry lists 20 T cell receptor beta chains sequenced from one sample in a study of blood T cells in healthy people across ages. Primed by a sample-barcoded 5' primer and a J-beta primer mix, a second PCR proceeded for 7 to 11 cycles. Using its own MiXCR run on the 5' RACE reads, TCRdb lists one record per CDR3 protein. The sample has approximately 900,000 distinct CDR3 sequences; roughly 52% are singletons. Sequencing used blood. The source is a man aged 25 to 40 in good health.

This CDR3 reads CATSSQTGGDYGYTF. DNA of the CDR3: TGTGCCACCAGCAGCCAGACAGGGGGAGACTATGGCTACACCTTC. This chain connects TRBV15 to TRBJ1-2; 9 bases map to TRBD1. From germline, CDR1 is LNHNV and CDR2 YYDKDF (reference sequence). After removal of 3 bases from V and 3 bases from J, the junction contained 5 bases not matched to a gene. The CDR3 has 15 amino acids.

The J gene is TRBJ2-3, the V gene TRBV7-2, with 12 bases matching TRBD2. The V segment lost 6 bases and the J segment 2 bases; nucleotides outside the gene matches: 12. The CDR3 extends over 18 amino acids. Germline values: CDR1 SGHTA, CDR2 FQGNSA. CDR3 region: CASSYTTSGGLTTDTQYF. As DNA, the CDR3 is TGTGCCAGCAGTTATACTACTAGCGGGGGGTTAACCACAGATACGCAGTATTTT.

V gene TRBV12-5 combines with J gene TRBJ1-1, with a tentative D call TRBD1 (5 bases). Germline CDR1 is LGHNT and CDR2 is FRNRAP. Trimming left V 0 bases short and J 5 bases short, with 16 bases between. This CDR3 has 16 amino acids. The CDR3 spells CASGLVQVRVGTEAFF. In nucleotides, the CDR3 is TGTGCTAGTGGTTTGGTACAGGTCAGGGTTGGTACTGAAGCTTTCTTT.

The chain recombines TRBV12-3 or TRBV12-4 with TRBJ1-5, with D tentatively TRBD1 (5 bases). The V and J ends lost 2 bases and 3 bases respectively, with 11 bases between them. The length of the CDR3 is 15 residues. CDR3 loop: CASSLQGGYNQPQHF. CDR3 coding DNA: TGTGCCAGCAGTTTACAGGGAGGATACAATCAGCCCCAGCATTTT.

V gene TRBV20-1 combines with J gene TRBJ2-3, with D possibly being TRBD2 (7 bases). This CDR3 has 14 residues. Per germline, CDR1 DFQATT and CDR2 SNEGSKA (reference sequence). Trimming stripped 3 bases from V and 2 bases from J, with 12 bases between. CDR3 DNA sequence: TGCAGTGCTAGCGGGGGGCCCAACACAGATACGCAGTATTTT. Translating gives CSASGGPNTDTQYF.

V is TRBV13 and J is TRBJ2-3, with TRBD1 matching 8 bases. Germline lookup yields CDR1 PRHDT and CDR2 FYEKMQ (reference sequence). This CDR3 is 15 amino acids long. Losses at the gene ends were 3 bases for V and 4 bases for J; bases not matched to a gene: 6. The CDR3 DNA reads as TGTGCCAGCAGCTTCTCAGGGGGCTTTCCAGATACGCAGTATTTT. Protein product: CASSFSGGFPDTQYF.

A remark on this clonotype: A much bigger clone sits one base away, suggesting this may be a read error. The chain recombines TRBV6-2 or TRBV6-3 with TRBJ2-5; 8 nucleotides match TRBD2. Germline V gives CDR1 MNHEY, CDR2 SVGEGT. Losses at the gene ends were 6 bases for V and 11 bases for J; bases not matched to a gene: 20. The CDR3 covers 16 residues. CDR3 sequence reads: CASSTLKRGPLNEQYF. DNA for the CDR3: TGTGCCAGCAGCACCCTCAAGCGGGGGCCTTTAAATGAGCAGTACTTC.

The CDR3 coding sequence is TGTGCCAGCAGTTTACAGGGGAACGACGAGCAGTACTTC. Amino acids: CASSLQGNDEQYF. V gene TRBV27 combines with J gene TRBJ2-7; perhaps TRBD1 as D (6 bases). CDR1 and CDR2 from the germline V gene are MNHEY and SMNVEV (reference sequence). The CDR3 covers 13 residues. The germline V and J ends were trimmed by 2 bases and 5 bases, with 10 bases remaining between them.

This chain uses TRBV25-1 with TRBJ2-5; D is unresolved. V was pared by 0 bases and J by 3 bases, with 8 bases between. Germline-derived CDR1 and CDR2 are MGHDK and SYGVNS. The length of the CDR3 is 14 residues. The CDR3: CASSEYPAEETQYF. CDR3 sequence (DNA): TGTGCCAGCAGTGAATATCCCGCAGAAGAGACCCAGTACTTC. Full variable domain (remainder filled in from reference TRBV25-1 and TRBJ2-5): EADIYQTPRYLVIGTGKKITLECSQTMGHDKMYWYQQDPGMELHLIHYSYGVNSTEKGDLSSESTVSRIRTEHFPLTLESARPSHTSQYLCASSEYPAEETQYFGPGTRLLVL.

This chain uses TRBV6-5 with TRBJ2-2, with a tentative D call TRBD2 (7 bases). CDR1 and CDR2 (germline): MNHEY, SVGAGI. This CDR3 has 17 amino acids. The germline V and J ends were trimmed by 2 bases and 5 bases, with 18 bases remaining between them. Here the CDR3 reads CASSYGEGGAATGELFF. As DNA, the CDR3 is TGTGCCAGCAGTTACGGCGAGGGGGGGGCGGCAACCGGGGAGCTGTTTTTT.

Here the CDR3 DNA reads TGTGCCAGCAGCGCTCGGGCCAACGTCCTGACTTTC. The encoded protein is CASSARANVLTF. This rearrangement joins TRBV6-1 to TRBJ2-6; D uncertain. This CDR3 comprises 12 residues. With 6 bases removed from V and 5 bases from J, the gap between germline ends came to 5 bases. The V gene's germline CDR1 is MNHNS and CDR2 SASEGT.

This clonotype has a handful of counts. The J gene is TRBJ2-1, the V gene TRBV6-1, with 7 bases identical to TRBD2. The CDR3 is made up of 15 amino acids. Trimming cost V 1 base and J 0 bases; bases outside gene matches: 0. Germline CDR1 is MNHNS and CDR2 is SASEGT. CDR3 residues: CASSEVAGSYNEQFF. The CDR3 DNA follows: TGTGCCAGCAGTGAAGTAGCGGGCTCCTACAATGAGCAGTTCTTC.

This clonotype was seen a few times. The rearrangement joins TRBV29-1 to TRBJ2-5; D possibly uses TRBD1 or TRBD2 (5 bases each). The CDR3 covers 12 residues. Germline V gene lookup returns CDR1 SQVTM and CDR2 ANQGSEA. Trimming shortened V by 8 bases and J by 5 bases, and 15 bases separated the two germline ends. CDR3 nucleotides: TGCAGCCTACGGGGCTGGACGGAGACCCAGTACTTC. Translation: CSLRGWTETQYF.

This clonotype was seen only once. The rearrangement uses TRBV11-2 and TRBJ2-5, with 7 bases fitting TRBD1. TRBJ2-7 matches the DNA end more closely, so the J call is doubtful. The CDR3 contains 15 residues. In germline, CDR1 is SGHAT, CDR2 FQNNGV. The CDR3 DNA reads as TGTGCCAGCAGCTTGTTGGAGACAGGGTCCTACGAGCAGTACTTC. This sequence encodes CASSLLETGSYEQYF.

This clonotype was counted a few times. The J gene is TRBJ2-1, the V gene TRBV6-1; D remains unclear. The V end lost 1 base, the J end lost 0 bases, and 7 bases lay between the germline ends. In germline, CDR1 is MNHNS, CDR2 SASEGT. This CDR3 comprises 15 residues. The CDR3 DNA sequence: TGTGCCAGCAGTGAAGGGACCAGCTCCTACAATGAGCAGTTCTTC. As protein: CASSEGTSSYNEQFF.

This clonotype was counted a few times. One end of the junction fails to match germline, which may point to a read error. V is TRBV7-2 and J is TRBJ2-7; D is undetermined. CDR1 SGHTA and CDR2 FQGNSA come from the germline V gene. The CDR3 covers 12 residues. In DNA form, the CDR3 reads TGTGCCACCAGCTTAGAGCCCTACGAGCAGTACTTC. Its translation: CATSLEPYEQYF.

This chain joins TRBV7-2 and TRBJ2-7; the D gene is possibly TRBD1 (5 bases). Trimming took 5 bases from V and 12 from J, leaving 26 bases between them. There are 15 residues in the CDR3. Germline V gene lookup returns CDR1 SGHTA and CDR2 FQGNSA. CDR3 sequence: CASSRVEQGENIRYF. As DNA, the CDR3 is TGTGCCAGCAGCCGGGTTGAGCAGGGTGAAAACATTCGGTACTTC.

This chain joins TRBV9 and TRBJ2-5; the D is unclear. The CDR3 length is 16 residues. Germline assignment: CDR1 SGDLS and CDR2 YYNGEE. V was trimmed by 0 bases and J by 0 bases, leaving 12 bases between them. CDR3 sequence (DNA): TGTGCCAGCAGCGTAGGCCCGCATGCGAACCAAGAGACCCAGTACTTC. Translation gives CASSVGPHANQETQYF.

This clonotype was counted between two and nine times. The J gene is TRBJ2-5, the V gene TRBV4-1, with 13 nucleotides matching TRBD2. The CDR3 runs 15 residues. The V gene end was trimmed by 6 bases and the J gene end by 4 bases; junction bases not matched to a gene: 5. CDR1 and CDR2 (germline): MGHRA, YSYEKL. The CDR3 loop is CASSPGLAGPETQYF. Written as DNA, the CDR3 is TGCGCCAGCAGTCCGGGACTAGCGGGGCCAGAGACCCAGTACTTC.

This clonotype appeared a few times. CDR3: CASSSVPLGRASSEQYF. DNA of the CDR3: TGCGCCAGCAGCTCAGTACCTTTGGGAAGGGCTTCTAGCGAGCAGTACTTC. This chain uses TRBV5-1 with TRBJ2-7; no reliable D call. The CDR3 is made up of 17 amino acids. Germline assignment: CDR1 SGHRS and CDR2 YFSETQ. The V gene lost 3 bases and the J gene lost 6 bases, with 25 bases spanning the gap.